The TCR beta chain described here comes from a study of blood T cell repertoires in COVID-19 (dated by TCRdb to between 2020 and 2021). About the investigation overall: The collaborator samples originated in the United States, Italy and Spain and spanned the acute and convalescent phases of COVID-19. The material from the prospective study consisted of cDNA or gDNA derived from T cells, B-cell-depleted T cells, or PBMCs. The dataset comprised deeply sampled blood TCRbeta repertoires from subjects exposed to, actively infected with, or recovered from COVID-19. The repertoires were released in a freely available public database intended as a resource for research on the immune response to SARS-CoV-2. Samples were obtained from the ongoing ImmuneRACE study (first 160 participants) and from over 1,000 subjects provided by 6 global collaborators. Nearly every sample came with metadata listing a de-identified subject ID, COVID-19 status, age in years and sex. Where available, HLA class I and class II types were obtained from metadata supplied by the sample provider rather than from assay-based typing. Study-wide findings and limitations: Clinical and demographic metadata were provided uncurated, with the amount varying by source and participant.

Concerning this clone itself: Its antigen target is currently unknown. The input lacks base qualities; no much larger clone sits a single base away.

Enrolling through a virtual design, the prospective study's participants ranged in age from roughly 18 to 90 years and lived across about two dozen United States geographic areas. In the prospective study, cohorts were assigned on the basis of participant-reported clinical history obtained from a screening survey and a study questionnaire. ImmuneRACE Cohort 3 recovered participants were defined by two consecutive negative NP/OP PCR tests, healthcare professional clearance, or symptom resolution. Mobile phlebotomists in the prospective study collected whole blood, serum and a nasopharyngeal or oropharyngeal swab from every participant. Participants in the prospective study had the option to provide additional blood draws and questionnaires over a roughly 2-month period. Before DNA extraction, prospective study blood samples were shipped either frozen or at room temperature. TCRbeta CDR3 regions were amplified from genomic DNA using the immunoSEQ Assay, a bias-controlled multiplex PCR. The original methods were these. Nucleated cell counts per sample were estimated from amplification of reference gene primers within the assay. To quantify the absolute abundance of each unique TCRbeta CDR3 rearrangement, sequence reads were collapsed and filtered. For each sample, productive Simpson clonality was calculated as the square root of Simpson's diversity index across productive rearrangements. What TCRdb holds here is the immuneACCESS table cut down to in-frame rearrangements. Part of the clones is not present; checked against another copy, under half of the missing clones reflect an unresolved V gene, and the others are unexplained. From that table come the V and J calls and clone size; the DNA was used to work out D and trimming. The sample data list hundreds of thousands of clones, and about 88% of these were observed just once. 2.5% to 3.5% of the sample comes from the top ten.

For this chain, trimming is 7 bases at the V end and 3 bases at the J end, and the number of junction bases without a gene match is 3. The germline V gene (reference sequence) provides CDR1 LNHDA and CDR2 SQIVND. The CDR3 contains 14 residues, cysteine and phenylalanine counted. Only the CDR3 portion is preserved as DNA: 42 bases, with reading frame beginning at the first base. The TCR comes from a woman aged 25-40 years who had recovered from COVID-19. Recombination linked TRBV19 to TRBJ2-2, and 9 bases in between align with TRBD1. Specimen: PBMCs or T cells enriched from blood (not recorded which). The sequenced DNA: TGTGCCAGTATTCGGACAGGGGACACCGGGGAGCTGTTTTTT. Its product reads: CASIRTGDTGELFF.